This TCR beta chain appears in the sequencing data of a study of blood T cell repertoires in COVID-19. Study summary: The analysed material was cDNA or gDNA that came from T cells, B-cell-depleted T cells, or PBMCs.

CDR3 length equals 16 residues. V was pared by 6 bases and J by 8 bases, with 9 bases of the junction left unmatched. From germline, CDR1 is SNHLY and CDR2 FYNNEI. In the original analysis: Quantification of nucleated cells was approximated via reference gene primer amplification. Repertoires were generated with immunoSEQ multiplex PCR, while TCRdb's copy carries only in-frame clones and drops some. The V and J calls and the clone size are those of that table, but D and trimming were determined from the DNA. This sample has more than 35,000 clones, with about 88% found just once. Sequencing was carried out using peripheral blood. J is TRBJ2-2 and V is TRBV2; 13 nucleotides align to TRBD2. The sequence was collected from a human donor in a cohort sampled during active COVID-19. The CDR3 reads CASRVGLAGVAGELFF. Written as DNA, the CDR3 is TGTGCCAGCAGGGTAGGACTAGCGGGAGTAGCGGGGGAGCTGTTTTTT.